The 22 T cell receptor beta chains in this list originate from one sample, sequenced in a study of blood T cell repertoires in COVID-19. Sequenced by immunoSEQ multiplex PCR; TCRdb stores in-frame clones only, minus some. The sample carries 87,000 or so clones, around 81% recorded once. The sample consisted of peripheral blood. The receptors originated from a woman in her 70s with acute or convalescent COVID-19.

V usage is TRBV3-1 (or the pseudogene TRBV3-2) and J usage is TRBJ1-4; 8 bases align to TRBD1. Trimming took 4 bases from V and 8 from J; bases not matched to a gene: 6. Per germline, CDR1 LGHDT and CDR2 YNNKEL (reference sequence). This CDR3 spans 14 amino acids. DNA of the CDR3: TGTGCCAGCAGCCTACGACAGGGGAGGGAAAAACTGTTTTTT. Translation gives CASSLRQGREKLFF.

The V gene is TRBV5-1, the J gene TRBJ1-3, with D maybe TRBD1 (6 bases). In germline, CDR1 is SGHRS, CDR2 YFSETQ. Between the trimmed V and J ends, which lost 4 bases and 2 bases, there was a span of 16 bases. The CDR3 sequence is 16 residues long. The CDR3 nucleotides are TGCGCCAGCAGCCCCGCGGGGGGGCAAACTGGAAACACCATATATTTT. Its translation: CASSPAGGQTGNTIYF. Drawing the rest from reference TRBV5-1 and TRBJ1-3, the complete variable domain is KAGVTQTPRYLIKTRGQQVTLSCSPISGHRSVSWYQQTPGQGLQFLFEYFSETQRNKGNFPGRFSGRQFSNSRSEMNVSTLELGDSALYLCASSPAGGQTGNTIYFGEGSWLTVV.

The chain has TRBV7-9 and TRBJ1-2; D is ambiguous. The CDR3 is made up of 13 amino acids. Trimming took 1 base from V and 7 from J, leaving 10 bases between them. CDR1 is SEHNR and CDR2 is FQNEAQ in the germline V gene (reference sequence). The CDR3 region is CASSLGLGSGYTF. DNA of the CDR3: TGTGCCAGCAGCTTAGGGCTTGGCAGTGGCTACACCTTC.

The chain has TRBV5-1 and TRBJ1-6; 7 positions match TRBD1. Germline V gene sequence: CDR1 SGHRS, CDR2 YFSETQ. This CDR3 region has 14 residues. J was trimmed by 7 bases and V by 3 bases; bases with no gene match: 4. The CDR3: CASSSGTENSPLHF. The CDR3 DNA is TGCGCCAGCAGCTCCGGGACAGAGAATTCACCCCTCCACTTT.

This chain uses TRBV9 with TRBJ1-1; D ambiguous. The germline V gene encodes CDR1 SGDLS and CDR2 YYNGEE. V lost 4 bases and J lost 1, with 14 bases in between. This CDR3 has 15 residues. The CDR3 loop is CASSPSWLRNTEAFF. DNA of the CDR3: TGTGCCAGCAGCCCTAGCTGGTTGAGGAACACTGAAGCTTTCTTT.

The chain recombines TRBV12-5 with TRBJ1-2; 7 bases are a match to TRBD1. Germline values: CDR1 LGHNT, CDR2 FRNRAP. V was pared by 5 bases and J by 5 bases, with 8 bases of the junction left unmatched. This CDR3 spans 14 amino acids. CDR3 region: CASGTTPGGYGYTF. For the CDR3, the DNA is TGTGCTAGTGGTACTACCCCAGGGGGGTATGGCTACACCTTC.

This clone was detected once. The V and J genes are TRBV24-1 and TRBJ1-2; D gene unclear. Germline-derived CDR1 and CDR2 are KGHDR and SFDVKD. The CDR3 covers 16 residues. Trimming pared 3 bases from V and 0 bases from J, leaving 13 bases between. The chain's CDR3 is CATSDPQQAPNYGYTF. Written as DNA, the CDR3 is TGTGCCACCAGTGATCCGCAGCAGGCGCCTAACTATGGCTACACCTTC.

The genes are TRBV7-2 and TRBJ2-3; 7 bases map to TRBD1. V lost 2 bases, J lost 5 bases, and 4 bases stayed unmatched. CDR1 and CDR2 (germline): SGHTA, FQGNSA. The CDR3 totals 14 residues. CDR3 sequence: CASSLTGEKDTQYF. CDR3 in DNA: TGTGCCAGCAGCTTAACAGGGGAAAAAGATACGCAGTATTTT.

This clone appeared once. The chain employs TRBV15 and TRBJ2-7; no clear D. Germline-derived CDR1 and CDR2 are LNHNV and YYDKDF (reference sequence). The V and J ends lost 3 bases and 4 bases respectively, with 7 bases between them. This CDR3 region has 12 residues. The CDR3, as DNA: TGTGCCACCAGCAGTCTTCAGTACGAGCAGTACTTC. Protein: CATSSLQYEQYF.

The chain carries TRBV7-9 and TRBJ2-5, with 9 bases matching TRBD2. CDR3 length: 16 residues. V shed 1 base, J shed 2 bases, and the junction held 5 bases outside the gene matches. Germline V CDR1 and CDR2: SEHNR, FQNEAQ (reference sequence). The CDR3 loop reads CASSLGLAGLQETQYF. The CDR3 DNA reads TGTGCCAGCAGCTTAGGGCTAGCGGGGCTTCAAGAGACCCAGTACTTC.

The rearrangement uses TRBV7-8 and TRBJ1-1; TRBD1 might be the D (5 bases). The CDR3 runs to 16 residues. Germline lookup yields CDR1 SGHVS and CDR2 FQNEAQ. The germline V and J ends were trimmed by 0 bases and 1 base, with 12 bases remaining between them. CDR3 sequence: CASSLAGRGSNTEAFF. CDR3 DNA: TGTGCCAGCAGCTTAGCTGGGAGGGGTTCGAACACTGAAGCTTTCTTT.

The chain combines TRBV10-3 with TRBJ2-5; a possible D gene is TRBD2 (5 bases). Trimming cost V 2 bases and J 7 bases, with 20 bases left between them. The CDR3 is 16 amino acids. The V gene's germline CDR1 is ENHRY and CDR2 SYGVKD. CDR3 region: CAISETGNTWAGTQYF. The DNA of the CDR3 is TGTGCCATCAGTGAGACCGGGAACACTTGGGCCGGGACCCAGTACTTC.

This rearrangement joins TRBV28 to TRBJ1-2, with a tentative D call TRBD1 (6 bases). This CDR3 has 13 residues. Germline values: CDR1 MDHEN, CDR2 SYDVKM. Trimming left V 8 bases short and J 4 bases short, with 14 bases between. CDR3 protein: CASSRTGFYGYTF. For the CDR3, the DNA is TGTGCCAGCTCCCGAACAGGGTTCTATGGCTACACCTTC.

The rearrangement joins TRBV6-6 to TRBJ1-2; 9 positions agree with TRBD1. This CDR3 comprises 20 residues. The J segment lost 4 bases and the V segment lost 6 bases, leaving 24 bases of the junction unmatched. The germline gives CDR1 MNHNY, CDR2 SVGAGI (reference sequence). The DNA of the CDR3 is TGTGCCAGCAGCCGGATTAAAATTGGGACAGGGCAAAGTCCCGCCTATGGCTACACCTTC. Translated, it gives CASSRIKIGTGQSPAYGYTF.

As for this clone: One end of the junction varies from germline; a read error may be responsible. The chain joins TRBV19 to TRBJ1-1, with 9 bases identical to TRBD1. CDR1 is LNHDA and CDR2 is SQIVND in the germline V gene (reference sequence). The CDR3 extends over 12 amino acids. The CDR3: CASRNRGPDAFF. The CDR3 nucleotides are TGTGCCAGTAGAAACAGGGGGCCTGATGCTTTCTTT.

CDR3 amino acids: CASSFRAGSEKLFF. The CDR3 bases are TGTGCCAGCAGCTTCAGGGCAGGATCAGAAAAACTGTTTTTT. The chain combines TRBV5-6 with TRBJ1-4, with D possibly being TRBD1 (5 bases). The germline V gene has CDR1 SGHDT and CDR2 YYEEEE. This CDR3 contains 14 residues. With 2 bases removed from V and 8 bases from J, the gap between germline ends came to 13 bases.

The V call is TRBV2, the J call TRBJ1-3; a weak D match, TRBD1 (6 bases). The CDR3 covers 13 residues. Trimming took off 8 bases at V and 0 bases at J, with 8 bases between the two ends. Looked up from germline, CDR1 is SNHLY and CDR2 is FYNNEI. The CDR3 DNA reads as TGTGCCAGCCAGGGGATCTCTGGAAACACCATATATTTT. It codes for CASQGISGNTIYF.

The V gene is TRBV10-1, the J gene TRBJ1-2; 10 bases agree with TRBD1. This CDR3 contains 14 residues. The germline CDR1 and CDR2 sequences are WNHNN and SYGVQD (reference sequence). V lost 5 bases and J lost 6; bases outside the gene matches: 6. The CDR3 bases are TGCGCCAGCAGTACCGGGACAGGGGCTGATGGCTACACCTTC. As protein: CASSTGTGADGYTF.

This CDR3 reads CAISHQPGAGSYEQYF. DNA for the CDR3: TGTGCCATCAGTCACCAACCAGGGGCTGGATCCTACGAGCAGTACTTC. The rearrangement links TRBV10-3 to TRBJ2-7; maybe TRBD1 (6 bases). CDR3 length equals 16 residues. Germline assignment: CDR1 ENHRY and CDR2 SYGVKD. V gave up 5 bases and J gave up 1 base, with 18 bases separating them.

With regard to this clone: The junction does not match germline at one end; this may be a read error. The rearrangement joins TRBV7-7 to TRBJ2-3; no clear D gene. Germline loops: CDR1 SSHAT, CDR2 FNYEAQ (reference sequence). This CDR3 spans 13 amino acids. The CDR3 sequence is CASSLVERDTQYF. CDR3 DNA sequence: TGTGCTAGCAGCTTAGTAGAAAGAGATACGCAGTATTTT.

The chain is built from TRBV6-4 and TRBJ2-1; tentative D call: TRBD2 (6 bases). Germline V lookup: CDR1 MRHNA, CDR2 SNTAGT. The CDR3 totals 16 residues. V lost 0 bases and J lost 0, with 9 bases in between. The CDR3 DNA sequence: TGTGCCAGCAGTGACTCGGGGGGACGCTCCTACAATGAGCAGTTCTTC. Protein: CASSDSGGRSYNEQFF.

The chain links TRBV4-1 to TRBJ2-1; 11 nucleotides agree with TRBD1. The V segment lost 4 bases and the J segment 6 bases; nucleotides outside the gene matches: 2. Germline V lookup: CDR1 MGHRA, CDR2 YSYEKL. CDR3 length equals 14 residues. CDR3 in amino acids: CASSRDRGFNEQFF. In DNA, the CDR3 is TGCGCCAGCAGCCGGGACAGGGGGTTCAATGAGCAGTTCTTC.